The following is a T cell receptor beta chain sequence with its context. These data come from a study of technical replicates of blood from several donors. Clones were sequenced by immunoSEQ multiplex PCR, and TCRdb holds only the in-frame ones, with some missing. Of just under 85,000 clones listed, approximately 92% are singletons. From germline, CDR1 is SQVTM and CDR2 ANQGSEA. This CDR3 is built from 14 residues. The V and J ends lost 4 bases and 0 bases respectively, with 13 bases between them. The TCR sequence derives from a human donor in good health. Material: T cells isolated from PBMCs. The genes are TRBV29-1 and TRBJ2-7; D remains ambiguous. For the CDR3, the DNA is TGCAGCGTTGGCCTCCACACCAGCTCCTACGAGCAGTACTTC. Residues: CSVGLHTSSYEQYF.